The sample holds many counts of the clone carrying this T cell receptor (beta chain). Antigen: not known. The V and J ends lost 6 bases and 5 bases respectively, with 16 bases between them. This CDR3 is built from 15 residues. Patients showing uncontrolled infection, other autoimmune disease, pregnancy or lactation were ineligible. Blood was obtained at the first hyperthyroidism diagnosis, which preceded any ophthalmopathy symptoms. TCR beta CDR3 region amplification was performed from RNA transcripts. The study used the HTBI primer set for a first-round RT-PCR of the TCR CDR3. TCRdb reanalysed the multiplex PCR reads using MiXCR and keeps one entry per CDR3 protein. The sample contains around 280,000 distinct CDR3 sequences, about 14% of which appear only once. The sample is drawn from a study of T cells in Graves' hyperthyroidism and ophthalmopathy. Broader study findings: Clonotypes that were expanded in thyroid above 0.001 mostly appeared in blood too. Ophthalmopathy, which appeared later, was predicted by the model a median around 6.9 months before onset.

This clonotype was sampled from a woman in her 30s with Graves' hyperthyroidism that later progressed to Graves' ophthalmopathy. The genes are TRBV12-3 or TRBV12-4 and TRBJ2-2, with D possibly TRBD1 on 6 matching bases. The sample comprised blood. CDR3 loop: CASSQSGAYTGELFF. CDR3 DNA: TGTGCCAGCAGCCAATCAGGGGCGTATACCGGGGAGCTGTTTTTT.